This TCR beta chain was recovered during a study of blood T cell dynamics during melanoma immunotherapy. The time point was: week 3, after first cycle of checkpoint inhibitor. Trimming left V 3 bases short and J 0 bases short, with 17 bases between. The CDR3 totals 17 residues. Germline V gene lookup returns CDR1 WNHNN and CDR2 SYGVQD (reference sequence). Libraries were prepared by immunoSEQ multiplex PCR; TCRdb keeps only in-frame clonotypes and omits some of them. The sample includes 12,000 or so clones, more than 75% of them seen just once. The TCR comes from a human donor with melanoma. The rearrangement links TRBV10-1 to TRBJ1-2; D ambiguous. The specimen comprised blood, sampled from a patient treated with checkpoint blockade. As DNA, the CDR3 is TGCGCCAGCAGTGAACTTGAGGGCCAAGTTTCTAACTATGGCTACACCTTC. Translating it yields CASSELEGQVSNYGYTF.